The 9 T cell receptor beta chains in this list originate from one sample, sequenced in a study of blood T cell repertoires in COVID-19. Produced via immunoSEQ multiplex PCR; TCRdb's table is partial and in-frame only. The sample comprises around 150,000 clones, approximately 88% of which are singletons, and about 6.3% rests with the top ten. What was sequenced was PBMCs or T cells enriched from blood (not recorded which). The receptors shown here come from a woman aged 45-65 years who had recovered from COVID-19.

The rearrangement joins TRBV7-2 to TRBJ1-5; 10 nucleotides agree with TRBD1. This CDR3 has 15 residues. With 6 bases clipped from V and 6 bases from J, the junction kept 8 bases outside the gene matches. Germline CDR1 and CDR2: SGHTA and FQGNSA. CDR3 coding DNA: TGTGCCAGCAGGGACGGGGGACAGGGGACTCAGCCCCAGCATTTT. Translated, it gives CASRDGGQGTQPQHF.

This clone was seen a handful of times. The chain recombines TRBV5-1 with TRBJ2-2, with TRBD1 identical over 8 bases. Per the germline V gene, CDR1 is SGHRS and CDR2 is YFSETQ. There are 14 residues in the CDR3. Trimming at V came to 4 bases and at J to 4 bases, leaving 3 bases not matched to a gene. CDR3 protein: CASSTGTGTGELFF. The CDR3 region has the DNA TGCGCCAGCAGCACCGGGACAGGCACCGGGGAGCTGTTTTTT.

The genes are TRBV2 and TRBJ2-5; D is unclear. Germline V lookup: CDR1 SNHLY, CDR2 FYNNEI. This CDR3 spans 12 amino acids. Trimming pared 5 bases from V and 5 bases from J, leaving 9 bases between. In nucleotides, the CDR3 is TGTGCCAGCAGTCTAATAATGGAGACCCAGTACTTC. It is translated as CASSLIMETQYF.

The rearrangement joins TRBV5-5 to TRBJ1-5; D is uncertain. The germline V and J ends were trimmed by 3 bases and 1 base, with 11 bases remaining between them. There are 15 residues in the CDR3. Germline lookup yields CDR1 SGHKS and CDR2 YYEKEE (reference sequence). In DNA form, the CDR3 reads TGTGCCAGCAGCTGGTCTACCGGGAGCAATCAGCCCCAGCATTTT. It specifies CASSWSTGSNQPQHF.

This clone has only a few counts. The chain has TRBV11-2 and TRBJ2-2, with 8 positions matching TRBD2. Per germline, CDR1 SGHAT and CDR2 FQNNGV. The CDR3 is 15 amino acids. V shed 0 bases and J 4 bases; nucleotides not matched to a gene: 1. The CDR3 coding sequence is TGTGCCAGCAGCTTAGAGGGACTAGGCACCGGGGAGCTGTTTTTT. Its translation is CASSLEGLGTGELFF. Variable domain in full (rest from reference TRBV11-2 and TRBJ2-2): EAGVAQSPRYKIIEKRQSVAFWCNPISGHATLYWYQQILGQGPKLLIQFQNNGVVDDSQLPKDRFSAERLKGVDSTLKIQPAKLEDSAVYLCASSLEGLGTGELFFGEGSRLTVL.

The DNA for the CDR3 is TGTGCCAGCAGCTTGGGGCAGAACACCGGGGAGCTGTTTTTT. It specifies CASSLGQNTGELFF. This chain links TRBV11-2 with TRBJ2-2, with D perhaps matching TRBD1 (5 bases). Germline-derived CDR1 and CDR2 are SGHAT and FQNNGV. The CDR3 length is 14 residues. The V and J ends lost 3 bases and 1 base respectively, with 6 bases between them.

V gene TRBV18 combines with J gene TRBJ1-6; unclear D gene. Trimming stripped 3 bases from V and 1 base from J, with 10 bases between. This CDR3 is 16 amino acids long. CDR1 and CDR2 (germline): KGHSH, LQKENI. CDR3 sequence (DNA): TGTGCCAGCTCACCGATGCGGGTTTCCTATAATTCACCCCTCCACTTT. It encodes CASSPMRVSYNSPLHF.

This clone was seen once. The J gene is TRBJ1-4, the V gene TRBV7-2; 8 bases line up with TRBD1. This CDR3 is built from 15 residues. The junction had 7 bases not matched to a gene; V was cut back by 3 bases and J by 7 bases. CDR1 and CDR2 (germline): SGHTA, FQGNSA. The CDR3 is CASSFPTGVTEKLFF. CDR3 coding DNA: TGTGCCAGCAGCTTTCCGACAGGGGTAACTGAAAAACTGTTTTTT.

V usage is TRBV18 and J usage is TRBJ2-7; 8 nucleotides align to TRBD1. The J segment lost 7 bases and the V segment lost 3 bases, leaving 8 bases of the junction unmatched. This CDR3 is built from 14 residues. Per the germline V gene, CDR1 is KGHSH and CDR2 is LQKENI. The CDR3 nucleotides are TGTGCCAGCTCACCTCAGGGGGCTTTGGGAGAGCAGTACTTC. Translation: CASSPQGALGEQYF.